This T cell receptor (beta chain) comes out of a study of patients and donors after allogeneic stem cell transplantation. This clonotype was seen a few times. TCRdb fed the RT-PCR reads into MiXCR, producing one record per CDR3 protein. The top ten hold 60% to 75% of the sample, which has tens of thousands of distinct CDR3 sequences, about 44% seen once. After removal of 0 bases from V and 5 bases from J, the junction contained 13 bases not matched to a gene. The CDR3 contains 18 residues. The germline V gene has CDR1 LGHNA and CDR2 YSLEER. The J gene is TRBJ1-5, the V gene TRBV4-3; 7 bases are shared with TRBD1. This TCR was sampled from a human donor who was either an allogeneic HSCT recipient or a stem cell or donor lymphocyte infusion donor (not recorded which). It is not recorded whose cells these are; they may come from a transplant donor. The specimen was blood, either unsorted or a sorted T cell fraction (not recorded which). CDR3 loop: CASSQDSKVGRGHQPQHF. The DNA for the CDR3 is TGCGCCAGCAGCCAAGATTCGAAGGTGGGGAGGGGGCATCAGCCCCAGCATTTT.